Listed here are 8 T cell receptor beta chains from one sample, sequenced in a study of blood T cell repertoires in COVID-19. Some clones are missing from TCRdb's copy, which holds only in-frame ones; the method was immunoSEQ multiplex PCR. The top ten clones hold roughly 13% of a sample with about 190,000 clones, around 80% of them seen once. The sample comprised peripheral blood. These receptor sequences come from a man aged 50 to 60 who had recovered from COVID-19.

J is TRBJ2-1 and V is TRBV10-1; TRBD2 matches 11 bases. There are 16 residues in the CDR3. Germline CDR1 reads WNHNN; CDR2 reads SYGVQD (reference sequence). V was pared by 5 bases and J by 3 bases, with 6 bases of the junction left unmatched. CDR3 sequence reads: CASSPLAGGDYNEQFF. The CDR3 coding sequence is TGCGCCAGCAGTCCATTAGCGGGAGGGGACTACAATGAGCAGTTCTTC.

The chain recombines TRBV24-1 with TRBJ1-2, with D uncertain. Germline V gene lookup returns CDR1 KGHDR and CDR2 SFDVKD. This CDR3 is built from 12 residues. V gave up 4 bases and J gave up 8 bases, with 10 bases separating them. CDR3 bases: TGTGCCACCAGTGAGCCGGAGATGGGCTACACCTTC. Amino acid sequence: CATSEPEMGYTF.

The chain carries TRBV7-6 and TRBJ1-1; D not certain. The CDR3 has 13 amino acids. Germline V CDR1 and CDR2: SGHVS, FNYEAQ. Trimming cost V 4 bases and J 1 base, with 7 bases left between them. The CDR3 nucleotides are TGTGCCAGCAGCTACGCGCCGAACACTGAAGCTTTCTTT. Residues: CASSYAPNTEAFF.

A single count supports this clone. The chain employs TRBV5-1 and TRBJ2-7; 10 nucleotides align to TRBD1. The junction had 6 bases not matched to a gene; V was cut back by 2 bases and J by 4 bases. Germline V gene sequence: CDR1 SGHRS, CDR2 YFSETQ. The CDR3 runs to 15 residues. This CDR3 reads CASSFRQGAHYEQYF. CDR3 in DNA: TGCGCCAGCAGCTTTAGACAGGGGGCACATTACGAGCAGTACTTC.

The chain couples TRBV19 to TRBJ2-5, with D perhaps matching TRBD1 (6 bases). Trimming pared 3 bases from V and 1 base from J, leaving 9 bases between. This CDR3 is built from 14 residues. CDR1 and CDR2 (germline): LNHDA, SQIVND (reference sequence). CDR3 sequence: CASSMGHRQETQYF. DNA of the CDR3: TGTGCCAGTAGTATGGGACACCGCCAAGAGACCCAGTACTTC.

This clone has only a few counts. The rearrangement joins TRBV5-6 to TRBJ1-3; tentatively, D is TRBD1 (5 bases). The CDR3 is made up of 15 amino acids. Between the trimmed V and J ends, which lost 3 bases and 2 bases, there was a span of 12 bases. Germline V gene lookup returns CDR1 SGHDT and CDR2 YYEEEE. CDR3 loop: CASSSKGLAGNTIYF. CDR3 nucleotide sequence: TGTGCCAGCAGCTCAAAGGGGCTGGCTGGAAACACCATATATTTT.

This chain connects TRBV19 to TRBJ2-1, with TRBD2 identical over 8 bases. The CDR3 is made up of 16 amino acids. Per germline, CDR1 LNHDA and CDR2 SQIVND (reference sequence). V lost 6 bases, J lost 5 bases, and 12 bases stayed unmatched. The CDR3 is CASSATVSSGNNEQFF. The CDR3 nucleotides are TGTGCCAGTAGCGCAACGGTGAGTAGCGGGAACAATGAGCAGTTCTTC.

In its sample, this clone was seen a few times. CDR3 nucleotides: TGTGCCAGCAGCTTAGGTCCACAAAGATCACCCCTCCACTTT. Its protein is CASSLGPQRSPLHF. The V call is TRBV7-8, the J call TRBJ1-6; D unresolved. V was pared by 1 base and J by 10 bases, with 11 bases between. Germline CDR1 is SGHVS and CDR2 is FQNEAQ. This CDR3 is 14 amino acids long.